The source of this T cell receptor (beta chain) is a study of T cells after yellow fever vaccination. Overall study: Where fractions had low cell numbers, libraries were prepared from them with the SMART-Seq v4 Ultra Low Input RNA kit.

TCR cDNA was made by 5'RACE template switching, adding a universal primer site and UMIs. A single record per CDR3 protein comes from TCRdb applying MiXCR to the 5' RACE reads. This sample has about 69,000 distinct CDR3 sequences; around 5% occur once, and the top ten carry 2.2%. Study-level results: Compared with primary, the secondary response was weaker and peaked at day 5, not 15.

Germline V CDR1 and CDR2: SGHDT, YYEEEE. This CDR3 is 13 amino acids long. With 0 bases removed from V and 2 bases from J, the gap between germline ends came to 6 bases. The table lists this clonotype with many counts. The antigen is unknown. Sequenced here: CD4+ T cells sorted from PBMCs, sampled approximately 16 days after the first yellow fever vaccination. This rearrangement joins TRBV5-6 to TRBJ2-7, with unresolved D. The TCR originated in a man between 18 and 35 years old who received the YFV17D yellow fever vaccine. CDR3 amino acids: CASSLDVTYEQYF. The CDR3 nucleotides read TGTGCCAGCAGCTTGGACGTAACCTACGAGCAGTACTTC.